This T cell receptor (beta chain) was obtained from a study of blood T cell repertoires in COVID-19. The assay was immunoSEQ multiplex PCR, and TCRdb's table has in-frame clones only and misses some. The table lists 180,000 or so clones, 65% to 85% of them singletons. Seattle patients were enrolled while actively infected and followed longitudinally. This TCR was sampled from a woman in her 40s with COVID-19, enrolled during active disease. The sequencing sample was made of peripheral blood.

The CDR3 here is CASSSFTSGRGEQYF. The CDR3, as DNA: TGTGCCAGCAGTTCCTTCACTAGCGGGAGAGGCGAGCAGTACTTC. The chain recombines TRBV28 with TRBJ2-7; 11 bases map to TRBD2. V lost 4 bases, J lost 6 bases, and 8 bases stayed unmatched. Germline CDR1 reads MDHEN; CDR2 reads SYDVKM. The CDR3 length is 15 residues.